This T cell receptor (beta chain) is drawn from a study of blood T cell repertoires in COVID-19. Study-wide context: Spain, Italy and the United States supplied samples that represented acute and convalescent COVID-19. T cells, B-cell-depleted T cells, or PBMCs provided the cDNA or gDNA that served as material.

Assignment of participants to cohorts was predicated upon participant-reported clinical history. The authors' processing: Using reference gene primer amplification, nucleated cell counts were estimated. Measured with immunoSEQ multiplex PCR; TCRdb has only the in-frame clones, and not every one. D and trimming come from the DNA, and the V and J calls and clone size come from that table. This table has hundreds of thousands of clones, roughly 88% appearing once. Looked up from germline, CDR1 is GTSNPN and CDR2 is SVGIG (reference sequence). This CDR3 has 13 residues. The V end lost 3 bases, the J end lost 6 bases, and 15 bases lay between the germline ends.

The sequenced sample was PBMCs or T cells enriched from blood (not recorded which). This receptor was taken from a woman aged 35 to 49 with acute COVID-19. The chain recombines TRBV30 with TRBJ2-7, with D hard to call. CDR3 DNA: TGTGCCTGGAGCCCGATCTACTCGGGCGAGCAGTACTTC. This codes for CAWSPIYSGEQYF.